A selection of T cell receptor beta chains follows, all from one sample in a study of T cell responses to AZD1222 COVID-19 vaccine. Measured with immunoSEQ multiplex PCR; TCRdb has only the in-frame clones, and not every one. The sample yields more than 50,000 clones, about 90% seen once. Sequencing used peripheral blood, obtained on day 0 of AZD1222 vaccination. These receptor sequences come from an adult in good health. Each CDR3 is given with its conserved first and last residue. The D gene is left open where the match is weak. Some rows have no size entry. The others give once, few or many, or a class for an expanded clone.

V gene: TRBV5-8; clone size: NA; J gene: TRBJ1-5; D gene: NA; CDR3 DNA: TGTGCCAGCAGAAGCAGGGGTGGCAGCAATCAGCCCCAGCATTTT; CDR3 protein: CASRSRGGSNQPQHF
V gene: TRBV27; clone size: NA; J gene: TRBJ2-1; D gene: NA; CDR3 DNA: TGTGCCAGCCAAACCCGGGCAGGCGGCGATGAGCAGTTCTTC; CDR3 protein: CASQTRAGGDEQFF
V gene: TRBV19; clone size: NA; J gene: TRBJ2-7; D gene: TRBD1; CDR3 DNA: TGTGCCAGTAGTATCGGATGGTTTGACCCGACAGGGAGCGCCTACGAGCAGTACTTC; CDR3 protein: CASSIGWFDPTGSAYEQYF
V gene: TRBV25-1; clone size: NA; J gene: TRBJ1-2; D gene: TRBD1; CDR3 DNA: TGTGCCAGCCGGACAGGCGACTATGGCTACACCTTC; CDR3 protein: CASRTGDYGYTF
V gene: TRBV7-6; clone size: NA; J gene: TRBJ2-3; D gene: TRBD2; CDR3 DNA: TGTGCCAGCAGACAAGGCGGAGCGGGAGAGTCAGATACGCAGTATTTT; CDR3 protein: CASRQGGAGESDTQYF
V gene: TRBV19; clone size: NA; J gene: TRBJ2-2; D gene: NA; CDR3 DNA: TGTGCCAGTAGTATAGTGACGGGGGCTGCCGGGGAGCTGTTTTTT; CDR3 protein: CASSIVTGAAGELFF
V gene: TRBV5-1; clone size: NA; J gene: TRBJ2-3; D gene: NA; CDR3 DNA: TGCGCCAGCAGCTTGGAAGTGGGTCTAGGAGATACGCAGTATTTT; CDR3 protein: CASSLEVGLGDTQYF
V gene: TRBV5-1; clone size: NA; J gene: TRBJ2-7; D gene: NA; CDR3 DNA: TGCGCCAGCAGCCATACCTACAGGGGGGGCGAGCAGTACTTC; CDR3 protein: CASSHTYRGGEQYF
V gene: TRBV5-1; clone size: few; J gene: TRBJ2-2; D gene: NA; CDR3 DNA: TGCGCCAGCAGCCCGATAACGGTGAACACCGGGGAGCTGTTTTTT; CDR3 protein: CASSPITVNTGELFF
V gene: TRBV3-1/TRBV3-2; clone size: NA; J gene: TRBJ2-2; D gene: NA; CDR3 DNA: TGTGCCAGCAGCCAAGGTGGCACCGGGGAGCTGTTTTTT; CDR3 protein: CASSQGGTGELFF
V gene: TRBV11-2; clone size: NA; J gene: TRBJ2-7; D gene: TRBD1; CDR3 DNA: TGTGCCAGTGGGGACAGCCCCTACGAGCAGTACTTC; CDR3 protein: CASGDSPYEQYF
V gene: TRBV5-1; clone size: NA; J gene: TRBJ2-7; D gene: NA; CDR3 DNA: TGCGCCAGCAGCTTGGGGACAGCCCTAAACGAGCAGTACTTC; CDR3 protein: CASSLGTALNEQYF
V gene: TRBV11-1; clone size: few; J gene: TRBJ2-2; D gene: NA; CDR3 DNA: TGTGCCAGCAGCTTAGTCTTGTACGGGGAGCTGTTTTTT; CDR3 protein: CASSLVLYGELFF
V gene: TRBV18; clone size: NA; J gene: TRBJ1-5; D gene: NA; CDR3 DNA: TGTGCCAGCTCACCACCGGGGGGGAATCAGCCCCAGCATTTT; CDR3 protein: CASSPPGGNQPQHF
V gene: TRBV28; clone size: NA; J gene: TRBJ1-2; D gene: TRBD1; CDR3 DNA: TGTGCCAGCAGTTTATCCGCCAGGGGGCTAGGTGGCTACACCTTC; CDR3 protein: CASSLSARGLGGYTF
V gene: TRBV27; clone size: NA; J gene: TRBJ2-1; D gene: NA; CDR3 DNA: TGTGCCAGCAGTTTATCGGAGGGGCCGGGCATGCTTGAGCAGTTCTTC; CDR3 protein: CASSLSEGPGMLEQFF
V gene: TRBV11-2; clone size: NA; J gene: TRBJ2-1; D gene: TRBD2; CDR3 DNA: TGTGCCAGCAGCTTAAACCCGGGACTAGCAGTCTACAATGAGCAGTTCTTC; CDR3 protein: CASSLNPGLAVYNEQFF
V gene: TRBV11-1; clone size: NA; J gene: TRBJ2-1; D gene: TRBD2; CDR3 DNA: TGTGCCAGCAGCCACCCACTAGCGGGTGGAAGGAGTGAGCAGTTCTTC; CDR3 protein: CASSHPLAGGRSEQFF
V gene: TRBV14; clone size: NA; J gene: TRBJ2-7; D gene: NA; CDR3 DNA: TGTGCCAGCAGCCTTCGGACTGACTACGAGCAGTACTTC; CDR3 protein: CASSLRTDYEQYF
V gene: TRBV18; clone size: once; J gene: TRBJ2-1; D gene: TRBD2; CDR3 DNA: TGTGCCAGCTCGCCAATAGCGGGAGGCCACGGGCAGTTCTTC; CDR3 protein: CASSPIAGGHGQFF
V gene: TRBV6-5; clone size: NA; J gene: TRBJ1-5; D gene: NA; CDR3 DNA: TGTGCCAGCAGTTGGCGGGGAGAGGGCAATCAGCCCCAGCATTTT; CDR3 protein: CASSWRGEGNQPQHF
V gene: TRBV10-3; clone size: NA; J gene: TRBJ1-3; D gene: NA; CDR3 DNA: TGTGCCATCAGGGAACAGGGTGGTGGAAACACCATATATTTT; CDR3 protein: CAIREQGGGNTIYF
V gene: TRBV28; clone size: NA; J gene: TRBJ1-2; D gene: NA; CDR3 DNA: TGTGCCAGCAGTGGAACCGGGACAACCTATGGCTACACCTTC; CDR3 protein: CASSGTGTTYGYTF
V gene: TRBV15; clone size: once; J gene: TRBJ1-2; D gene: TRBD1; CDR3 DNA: TGTGCCACCAGCAGACCCCGGGACAGGGGTTTTGGACTCTATGGCTACACCTTC; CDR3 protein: CATSRPRDRGFGLYGYTF
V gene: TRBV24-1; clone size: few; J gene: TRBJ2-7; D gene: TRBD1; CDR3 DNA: TGTGCCATAGGGACAGGGCCCTACGAGCAGTACTTC; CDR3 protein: CAIGTGPYEQYF
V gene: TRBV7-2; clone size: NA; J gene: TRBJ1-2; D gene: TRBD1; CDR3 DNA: TGTGCCAGCAGCCTCTTCAAGGCAGGGGGCGATGGCTACACCTTC; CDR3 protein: CASSLFKAGGDGYTF
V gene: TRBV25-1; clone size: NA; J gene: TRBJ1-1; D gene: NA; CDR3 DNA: TGTGCCAGCAGTGATTTCGGGTCAGGAGCTGAAGCTTTCTTT; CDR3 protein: CASSDFGSGAEAFF
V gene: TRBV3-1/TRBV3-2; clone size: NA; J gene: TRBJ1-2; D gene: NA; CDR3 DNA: TGTGCCAGCAGCCAAGTCCAGAGCTATGGCTACACCTTC; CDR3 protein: CASSQVQSYGYTF
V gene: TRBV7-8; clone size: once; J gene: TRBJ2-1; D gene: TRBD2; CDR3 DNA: TGTGCCAGCAGGGGGACTAGCGGGAGCGATGAGCAGTTCTTC; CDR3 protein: CASRGTSGSDEQFF
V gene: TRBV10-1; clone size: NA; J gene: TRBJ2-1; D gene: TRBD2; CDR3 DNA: TGCGCCAGCAGTGTTTTAGCGGGTGTCAATGAGCAGTTCTTC; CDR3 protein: CASSVLAGVNEQFF
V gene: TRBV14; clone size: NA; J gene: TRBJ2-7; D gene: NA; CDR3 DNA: TGTGCCAGCAGCCAAATAGGAGGGGTCAATGACGAGCAGTACTTC; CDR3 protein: CASSQIGGVNDEQYF
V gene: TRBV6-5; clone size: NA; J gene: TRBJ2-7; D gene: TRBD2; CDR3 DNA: TGTGCCAGCAGTTTTCTAGCGGGAGGCTACGAGCAGTACTTC; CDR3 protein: CASSFLAGGYEQYF
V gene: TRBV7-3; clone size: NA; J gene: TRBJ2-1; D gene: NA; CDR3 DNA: TGTGCCAGCAGCCAGAGGGCCGCGCGATTCGGTGAGCAGTTCTTC; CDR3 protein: CASSQRAARFGEQFF
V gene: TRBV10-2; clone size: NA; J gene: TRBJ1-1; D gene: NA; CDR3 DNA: TGCGCCAGCAGAGGCTTGGGGACCGGGGGCACTGAAGCTTTCTTT; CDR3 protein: CASRGLGTGGTEAFF
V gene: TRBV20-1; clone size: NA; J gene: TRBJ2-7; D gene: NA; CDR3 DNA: TGCAGTGCTAGTTCAAGGGTCCACTACTCCTACGAGCAGTACTTC; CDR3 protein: CSASSRVHYSYEQYF
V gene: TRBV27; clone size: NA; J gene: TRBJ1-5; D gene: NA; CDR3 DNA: TGTGCCAGCAGACCTATGGCAGGGGTTAGCAATCAGCCCCAGCATTTT; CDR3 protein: CASRPMAGVSNQPQHF
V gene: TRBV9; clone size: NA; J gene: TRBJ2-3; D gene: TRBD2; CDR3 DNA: TGTGCCAGCAGCGTAGGGCTTAGCGGGAGCGCGACAGATACGCAGTATTTT; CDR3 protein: CASSVGLSGSATDTQYF
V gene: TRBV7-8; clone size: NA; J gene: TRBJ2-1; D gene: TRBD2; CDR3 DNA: TGTGCCAGCAGCTCTCTAGCGGGGGTATCGAATGAGCAGTTCTTC; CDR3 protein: CASSSLAGVSNEQFF
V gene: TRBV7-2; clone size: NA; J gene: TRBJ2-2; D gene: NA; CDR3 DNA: TGTGCCAGCAGCCCCCGACGAGGCTCCTTACCCACCGGGGAGCTGTTTTTT; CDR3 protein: CASSPRRGSLPTGELFF
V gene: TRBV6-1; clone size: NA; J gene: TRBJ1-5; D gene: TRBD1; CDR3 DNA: TGTGCCAGCAGTGAAGCGGGACAGGGGGTACAGCCCCAGCATTTT; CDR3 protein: CASSEAGQGVQPQHF
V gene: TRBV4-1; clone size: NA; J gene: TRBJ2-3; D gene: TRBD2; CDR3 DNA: TGCGCCACTTACGCGACTAGCTGGACCACAGATACGCAGTATTTT; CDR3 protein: CATYATSWTTDTQYF
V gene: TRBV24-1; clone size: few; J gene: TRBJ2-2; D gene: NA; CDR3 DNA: TGTGCCACCAGTGACCCTAGATTCGGGGAGCTGTTTTTT; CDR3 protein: CATSDPRFGELFF